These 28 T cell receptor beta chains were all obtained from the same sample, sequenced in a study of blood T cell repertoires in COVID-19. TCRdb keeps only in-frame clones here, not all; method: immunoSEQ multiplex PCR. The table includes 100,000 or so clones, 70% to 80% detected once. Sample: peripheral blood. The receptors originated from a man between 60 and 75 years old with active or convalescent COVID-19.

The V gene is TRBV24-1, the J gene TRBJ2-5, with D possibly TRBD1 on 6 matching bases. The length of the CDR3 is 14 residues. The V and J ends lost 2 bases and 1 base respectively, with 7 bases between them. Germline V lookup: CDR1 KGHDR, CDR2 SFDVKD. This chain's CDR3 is CATSDYRAQETQYF. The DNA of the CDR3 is TGTGCCACCAGTGATTACAGGGCCCAAGAGACCCAGTACTTC.

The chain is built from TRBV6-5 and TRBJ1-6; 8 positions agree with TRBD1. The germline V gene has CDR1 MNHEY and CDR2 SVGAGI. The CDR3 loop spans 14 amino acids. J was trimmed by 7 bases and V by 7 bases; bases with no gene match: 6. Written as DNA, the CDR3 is TGTGCCAGCACCGCGGACAGGGAAAATTCACCCCTCCACTTT. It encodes CASTADRENSPLHF.

CDR3 sequence reads: CSVAIGGTYEQYF. The CDR3, as DNA: TGCAGCGTTGCAATAGGGGGAACCTACGAGCAGTACTTC. The rearrangement uses TRBV29-1 and TRBJ2-7; D perhaps matches TRBD1 (6 bases). V was trimmed by 4 bases and J by 2 bases, leaving 12 bases between them. The CDR3 extends over 13 amino acids. Germline V lookup: CDR1 SQVTM, CDR2 ANQGSEA.

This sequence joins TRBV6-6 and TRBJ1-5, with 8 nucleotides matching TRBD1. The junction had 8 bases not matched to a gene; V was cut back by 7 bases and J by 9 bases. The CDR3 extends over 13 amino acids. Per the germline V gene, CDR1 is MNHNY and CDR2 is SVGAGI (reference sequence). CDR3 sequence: CASKTGDPLPQHF. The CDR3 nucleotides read TGTGCCAGCAAGACAGGGGACCCCTTGCCCCAGCATTTT.

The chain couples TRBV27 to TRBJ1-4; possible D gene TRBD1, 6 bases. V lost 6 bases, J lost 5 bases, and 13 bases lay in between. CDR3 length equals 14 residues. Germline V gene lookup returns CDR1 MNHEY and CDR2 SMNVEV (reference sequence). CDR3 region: CASSLGRGNEKLFF. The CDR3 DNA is TGTGCCAGCAGCCTGGGGAGGGGGAATGAAAAACTGTTTTTT.

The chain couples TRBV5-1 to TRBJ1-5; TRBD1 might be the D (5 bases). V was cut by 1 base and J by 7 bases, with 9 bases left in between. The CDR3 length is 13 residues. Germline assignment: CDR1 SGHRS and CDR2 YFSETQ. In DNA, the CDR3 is TGCGCCAGCAGCTTGAGTCCAGGGCAGCCCCAGCATTTT. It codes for CASSLSPGQPQHF.

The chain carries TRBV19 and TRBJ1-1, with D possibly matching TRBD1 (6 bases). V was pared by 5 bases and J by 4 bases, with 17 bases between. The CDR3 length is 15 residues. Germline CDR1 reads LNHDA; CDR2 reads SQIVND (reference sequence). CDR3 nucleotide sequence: TGTGCCAGTAGTCCTCGTGGGGGGGCGGTCACTGAAGCTTTCTTT. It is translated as CASSPRGGAVTEAFF.

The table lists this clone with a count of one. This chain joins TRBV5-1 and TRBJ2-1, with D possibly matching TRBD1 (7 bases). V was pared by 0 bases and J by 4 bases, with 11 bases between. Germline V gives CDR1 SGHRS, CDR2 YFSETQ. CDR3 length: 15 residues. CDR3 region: CASSLGQGGYNEQFF. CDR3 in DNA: TGCGCCAGCAGCTTGGGCCAGGGGGGTTACAATGAGCAGTTCTTC.

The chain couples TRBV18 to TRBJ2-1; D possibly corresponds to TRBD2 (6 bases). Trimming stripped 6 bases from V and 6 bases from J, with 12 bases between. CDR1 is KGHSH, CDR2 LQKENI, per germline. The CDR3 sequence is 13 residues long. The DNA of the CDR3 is TGTGCCAGCTCTAGGGAGGTTAGCAATGAGCAGTTCTTC. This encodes CASSREVSNEQFF. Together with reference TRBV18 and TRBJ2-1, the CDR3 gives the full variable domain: NAGVMQNPRHLVRRRGQEARLRCSPMKGHSHVYWYRQLPEEGLKFMVYLQKENIIDESGMPKERFSAEFPKEGPSILRIQQVVRGDSAAYFCASSREVSNEQFFGPGTRLTVL.

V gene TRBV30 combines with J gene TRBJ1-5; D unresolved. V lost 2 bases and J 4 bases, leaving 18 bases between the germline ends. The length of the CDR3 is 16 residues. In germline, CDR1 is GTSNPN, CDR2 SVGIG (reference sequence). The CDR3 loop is CAWSLPRVKRNQPQHF. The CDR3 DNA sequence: TGTGCCTGGAGTCTCCCGCGGGTAAAGAGAAATCAGCCCCAGCATTTT. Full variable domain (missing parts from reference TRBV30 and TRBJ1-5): SQTIHQWPATLVQPVGSPLSLECTVEGTSNPNLYWYRQAAGRGLQLLFYSVGIGQISSEVPQNLSASRPQDRQFILSSKKLLLSDSGFYLCAWSLPRVKRNQPQHFGDGTRLSIL.

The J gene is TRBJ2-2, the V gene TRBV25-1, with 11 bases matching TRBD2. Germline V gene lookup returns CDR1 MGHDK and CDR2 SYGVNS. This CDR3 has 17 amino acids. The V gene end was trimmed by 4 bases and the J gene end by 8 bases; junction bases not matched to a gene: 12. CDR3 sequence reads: CASSVHQLAGVAGELFF. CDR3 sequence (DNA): TGTGCCAGCAGTGTCCACCAACTAGCGGGAGTTGCAGGGGAGCTGTTTTTT.

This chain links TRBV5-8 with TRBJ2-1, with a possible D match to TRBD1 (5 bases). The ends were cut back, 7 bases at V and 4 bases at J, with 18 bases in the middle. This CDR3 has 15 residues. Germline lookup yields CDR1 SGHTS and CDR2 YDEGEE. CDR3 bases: TGTGCCAGCGGGATTCAGGGTCTGTCTTACAATGAGCAGTTCTTC. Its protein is CASGIQGLSYNEQFF.

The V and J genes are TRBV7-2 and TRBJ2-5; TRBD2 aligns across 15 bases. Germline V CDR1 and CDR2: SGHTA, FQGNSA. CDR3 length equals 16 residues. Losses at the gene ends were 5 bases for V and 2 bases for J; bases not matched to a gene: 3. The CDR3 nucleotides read TGTGCCAGCAGCCTGGGGACTAGCGGGGGGCAAGAGACCCAGTACTTC. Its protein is CASSLGTSGGQETQYF. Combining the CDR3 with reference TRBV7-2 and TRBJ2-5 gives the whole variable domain GAGVSQSPSNKVTEKGKDVELRCDPISGHTALYWYRQSLGQGLEFLIYFQGNSAPDKSGLPSDRFSAERTGGSVSTLTIQRTQQEDSAVYLCASSLGTSGGQETQYFGPGTRLLVL.

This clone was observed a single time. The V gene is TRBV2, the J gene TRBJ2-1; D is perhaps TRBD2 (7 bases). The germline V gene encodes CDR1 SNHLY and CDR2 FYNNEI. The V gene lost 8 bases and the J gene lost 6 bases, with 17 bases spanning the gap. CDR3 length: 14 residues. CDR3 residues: CASGGAWAGNEQFF. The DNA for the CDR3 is TGTGCCAGCGGGGGGGCGTGGGCGGGCAATGAGCAGTTCTTC.

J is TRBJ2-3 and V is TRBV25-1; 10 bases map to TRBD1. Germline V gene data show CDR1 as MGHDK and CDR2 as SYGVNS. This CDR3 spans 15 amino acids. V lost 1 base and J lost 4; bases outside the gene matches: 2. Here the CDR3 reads CASSELGTGADTQYF. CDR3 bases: TGTGCCAGCAGTGAATTGGGGACAGGGGCAGATACGCAGTATTTT. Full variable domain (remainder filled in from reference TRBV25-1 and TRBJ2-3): EADIYQTPRYLVIGTGKKITLECSQTMGHDKMYWYQQDPGMELHLIHYSYGVNSTEKGDLSSESTVSRIRTEHFPLTLESARPSHTSQYLCASSELGTGADTQYFGPGTRLTVL.

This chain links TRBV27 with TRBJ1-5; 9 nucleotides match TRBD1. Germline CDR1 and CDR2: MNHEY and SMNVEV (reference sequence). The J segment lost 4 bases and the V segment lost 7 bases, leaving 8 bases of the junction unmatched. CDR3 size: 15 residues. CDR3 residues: CASTRTGAGNQPQHF. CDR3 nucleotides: TGTGCCAGCACCCGGACAGGGGCAGGTAATCAGCCCCAGCATTTT.

The CDR3, as DNA: TGTGCCAGCAGCTCAGGACAGGGTGATAATTCACCCCTCCACTTT. Encoded protein: CASSSGQGDNSPLHF. The chain combines TRBV9 with TRBJ1-6; 8 bases match TRBD1. Germline CDR1 reads SGDLS; CDR2 reads YYNGEE. V shed 4 bases, J shed 5 bases, and the junction held 5 bases outside the gene matches. The CDR3 runs 15 residues.

The CDR3 coding sequence is TGTGCCAGTAGTCCCGGGACTAGCGGGAGGGCCAGGGTAAAGTTCTTC. Its translation: CASSPGTSGRARVKFF. This sequence joins TRBV19 and TRBJ2-1, with TRBD2 matching over 16 bases. With 5 bases clipped from V and 14 bases from J, the junction kept 12 bases outside the gene matches. This CDR3 region has 16 residues. Germline V gives CDR1 LNHDA, CDR2 SQIVND (reference sequence).

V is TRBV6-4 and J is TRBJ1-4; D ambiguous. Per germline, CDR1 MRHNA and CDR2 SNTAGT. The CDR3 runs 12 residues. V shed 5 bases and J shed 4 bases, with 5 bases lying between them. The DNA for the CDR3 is TGTGCCAGCAGTCCCTATAATGAAAAACTGTTTTTT. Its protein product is CASSPYNEKLFF.

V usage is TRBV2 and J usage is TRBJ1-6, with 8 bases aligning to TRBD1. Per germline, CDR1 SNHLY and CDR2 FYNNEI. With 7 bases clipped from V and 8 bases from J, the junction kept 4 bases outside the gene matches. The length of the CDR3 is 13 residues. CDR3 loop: CASTGQVDSPLHF. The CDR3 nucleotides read TGTGCCAGCACGGGACAGGTCGATTCACCCCTCCACTTT.

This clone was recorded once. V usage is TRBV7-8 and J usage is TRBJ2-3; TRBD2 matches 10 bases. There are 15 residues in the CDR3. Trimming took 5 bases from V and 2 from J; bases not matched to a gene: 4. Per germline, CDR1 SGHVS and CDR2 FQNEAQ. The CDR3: CASSALAGDTDTQYF. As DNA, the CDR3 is TGTGCCAGCAGCGCCCTAGCGGGAGACACAGATACGCAGTATTTT.

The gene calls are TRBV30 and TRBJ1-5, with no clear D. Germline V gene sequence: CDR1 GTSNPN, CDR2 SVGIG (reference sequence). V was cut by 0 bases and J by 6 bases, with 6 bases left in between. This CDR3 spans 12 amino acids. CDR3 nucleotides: TGTGCCTGGAGTGTACTAGGTCAGCCCCAGCATTTT. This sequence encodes CAWSVLGQPQHF.

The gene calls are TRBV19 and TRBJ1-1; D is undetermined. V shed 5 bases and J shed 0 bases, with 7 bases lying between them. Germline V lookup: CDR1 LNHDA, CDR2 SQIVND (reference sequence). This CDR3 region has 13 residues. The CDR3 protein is CASSSQMNTEAFF. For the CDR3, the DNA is TGTGCCAGTAGTTCCCAGATGAACACTGAAGCTTTCTTT.

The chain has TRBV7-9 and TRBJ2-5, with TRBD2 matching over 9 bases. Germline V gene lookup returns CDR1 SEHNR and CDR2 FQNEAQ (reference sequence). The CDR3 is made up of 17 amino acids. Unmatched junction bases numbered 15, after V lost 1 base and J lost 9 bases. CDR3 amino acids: CASSLVLAGPRGGAQYF. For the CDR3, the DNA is TGTGCCAGCAGCTTAGTACTAGCGGGCCCCCGAGGGGGGGCCCAGTACTTC.

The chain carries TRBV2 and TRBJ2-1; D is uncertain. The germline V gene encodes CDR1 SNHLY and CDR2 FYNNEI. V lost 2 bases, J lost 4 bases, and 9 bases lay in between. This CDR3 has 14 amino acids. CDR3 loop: CASSELTFYNEQFF. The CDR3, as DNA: TGTGCCAGCAGTGAACTAACGTTTTACAATGAGCAGTTCTTC.

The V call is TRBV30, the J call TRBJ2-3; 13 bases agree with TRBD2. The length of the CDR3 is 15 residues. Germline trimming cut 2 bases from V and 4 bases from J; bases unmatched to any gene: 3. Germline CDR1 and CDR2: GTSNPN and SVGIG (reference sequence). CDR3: CAWSPGLAGSDTQYF. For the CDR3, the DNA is TGTGCCTGGAGTCCGGGACTAGCGGGATCAGATACGCAGTATTTT. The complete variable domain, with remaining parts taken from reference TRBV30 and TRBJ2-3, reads SQTIHQWPATLVQPVGSPLSLECTVEGTSNPNLYWYRQAAGRGLQLLFYSVGIGQISSEVPQNLSASRPQDRQFILSSKKLLLSDSGFYLCAWSPGLAGSDTQYFGPGTRLTVL.

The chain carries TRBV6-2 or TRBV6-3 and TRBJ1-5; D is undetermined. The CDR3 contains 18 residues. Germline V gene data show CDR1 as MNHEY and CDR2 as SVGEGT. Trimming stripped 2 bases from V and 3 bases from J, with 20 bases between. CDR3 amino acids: CASSYNRGLGFNNQPQHF. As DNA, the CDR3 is TGTGCCAGCAGTTACAATAGAGGGTTGGGGTTTAACAATCAGCCCCAGCATTTT.

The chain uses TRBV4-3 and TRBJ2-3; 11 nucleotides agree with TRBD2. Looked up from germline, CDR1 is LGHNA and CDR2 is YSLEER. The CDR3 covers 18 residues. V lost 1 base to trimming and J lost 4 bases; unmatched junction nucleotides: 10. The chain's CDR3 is CASSQVVDSGRAADTQYF. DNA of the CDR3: TGCGCCAGCAGCCAAGTCGTTGATAGCGGGAGGGCAGCAGATACGCAGTATTTT.